This T cell receptor beta chain was sequenced for a study of T cells expressing NK-cell markers. Germline V gene data show CDR1 as SGHDN and CDR2 as FVKESK. CDR3 length: 14 residues. TCRdb re-called the 5' RACE reads and gives one entry per CDR3 protein, without DNA. Recorded here are about 260,000 distinct CDR3 sequences; the top ten clones represent more than 3.5%. Sequencing used blood T cells: a sorted CD56 or NKG2C T cell subset, CD4+ or CD8+ T cells, or bulk PBMC T cells (not recorded which). The chain joins TRBV14 to TRBJ2-3; the D call of TRBD1 rests on TCRdb alone, since no DNA is present to check it. The TCR sequence derives from a woman aged 18 to 69 in good health. CDR3 protein: CASSQETRGQTQYF. The whole variable domain, remainder taken from reference TRBV14 and TRBJ2-3, is EAGVTQFPSHSVIEKGQTVTLRCDPISGHDNLYWYRRVMGKEIKFLLHFVKESKQDESGMPNNRFLAERTGGTYSTLKVQPAELEDSGVYFCASSQETRGQTQYFGPGTRLTVL.